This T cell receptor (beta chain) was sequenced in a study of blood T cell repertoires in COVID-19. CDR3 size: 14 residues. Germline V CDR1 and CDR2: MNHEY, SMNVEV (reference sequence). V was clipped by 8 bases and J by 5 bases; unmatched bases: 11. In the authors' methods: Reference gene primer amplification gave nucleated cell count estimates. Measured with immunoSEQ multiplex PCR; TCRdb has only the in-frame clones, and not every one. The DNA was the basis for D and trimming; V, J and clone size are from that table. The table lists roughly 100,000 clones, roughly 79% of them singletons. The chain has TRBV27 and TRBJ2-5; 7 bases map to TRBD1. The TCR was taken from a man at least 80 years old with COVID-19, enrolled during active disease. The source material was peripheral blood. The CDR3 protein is CASGPRGLRETQYF. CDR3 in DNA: TGTGCCAGCGGTCCCAGGGGGTTGAGGGAGACCCAGTACTTC.